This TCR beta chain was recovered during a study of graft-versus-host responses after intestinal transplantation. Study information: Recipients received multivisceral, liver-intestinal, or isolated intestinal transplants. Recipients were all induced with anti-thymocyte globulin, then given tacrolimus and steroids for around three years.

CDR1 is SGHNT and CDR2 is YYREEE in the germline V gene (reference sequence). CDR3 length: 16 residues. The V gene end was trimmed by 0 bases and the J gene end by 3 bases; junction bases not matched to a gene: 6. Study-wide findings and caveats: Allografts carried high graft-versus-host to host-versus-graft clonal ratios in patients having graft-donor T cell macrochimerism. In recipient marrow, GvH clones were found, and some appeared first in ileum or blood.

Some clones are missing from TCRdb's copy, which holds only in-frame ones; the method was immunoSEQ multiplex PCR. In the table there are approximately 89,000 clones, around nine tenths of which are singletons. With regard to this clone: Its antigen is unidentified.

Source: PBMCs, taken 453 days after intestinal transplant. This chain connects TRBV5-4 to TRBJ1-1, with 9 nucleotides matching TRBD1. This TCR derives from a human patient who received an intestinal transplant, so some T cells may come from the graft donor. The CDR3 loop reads CASSLGADRGDTEAFF. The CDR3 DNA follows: TGTGCCAGCAGCTTGGGGGCCGACAGGGGGGACACTGAAGCTTTCTTT.